These 10 T cell receptor beta chains originate from one sample sequenced in a study of shared clonotypes between healthy human individuals. The assay was immunoSEQ multiplex PCR, and TCRdb's table has in-frame clones only and misses some. Among about 470,000 clones listed, roughly three quarters were seen once. Sequenced input: PBMCs. The source of these receptors is a middle-aged woman in good health. Some clones in this sample may be carry-over from other donors' samples.

For this clone: A much bigger clone sits one base away, suggesting this may be a read error. The sample contains more than one DNA sequence encoding this CDR3. The chain employs TRBV28 and TRBJ1-1, with D unclear. CDR3 length equals 14 residues. Germline CDR1 reads MDHEN; CDR2 reads SYDVKM. The CDR3 DNA is TGTGCCAGCAGTTTCGGGGATCGCGACACTGAGGCTTTCTTT. This sequence encodes CASSFGDRDTEAFF.

The chain joins TRBV14 to TRBJ2-7, with 9 bases matching TRBD1. Trimming at V came to 6 bases and at J to 3 bases, leaving 6 bases not matched to a gene. The CDR3 loop spans 14 amino acids. Germline values: CDR1 SGHDN, CDR2 FVKESK. The CDR3 DNA reads as TGTGCCAGCAGTGGGACAGGGCGAATCTACGAGCAGTACTTC. Its protein is CASSGTGRIYEQYF.

This chain uses TRBV6-1 with TRBJ2-5; 7 positions agree with TRBD1. With V trimmed by 8 bases and J by 2 bases, 5 bases remained unmatched. CDR3 size: 13 residues. The germline V gene encodes CDR1 MNHNS and CDR2 SASEGT. CDR3 sequence reads: CASSGQMQETQYF. CDR3 coding DNA: TGTGCCAGCTCGGGACAGATGCAAGAGACCCAGTACTTC.

This clone was seen more than once but under ten times. The CDR3 protein is CSGEDRENEAFF. The CDR3 DNA reads as TGCAGCGGTGAGGACAGGGAGAATGAAGCTTTCTTT. The V gene is TRBV29-1, the J gene TRBJ1-1; 8 bases fit TRBD1. CDR1 SQVTM and CDR2 ANQGSEA come from the germline V gene. The V gene end was trimmed by 7 bases and the J gene end by 7 bases; junction bases not matched to a gene: 8. The CDR3 sequence is 12 residues long.

The rearrangement joins TRBV6-1 to TRBJ2-7; the match to TRBD1 covers 8 bases. This CDR3 has 13 residues. Germline CDR1 reads MNHNS; CDR2 reads SASEGT. With 6 bases clipped from V and 3 bases from J, the junction kept 4 bases outside the gene matches. CDR3 nucleotide sequence: TGTGCCAGCAGGGTGGGACAGGTCTACGAGCAGTACTTC. Amino acids: CASRVGQVYEQYF.

The V and J genes are TRBV5-1 and TRBJ2-6; D gene ambiguous. This CDR3 spans 15 amino acids. Trimming shortened V by 2 bases and J by 4 bases, and 10 bases separated the two germline ends. Germline V CDR1 and CDR2: SGHRS, YFSETQ. Written as DNA, the CDR3 is TGCGCCAGCAGCTTTACAACTCTGGGGGCCAACGTCCTGACTTTC. Translation gives CASSFTTLGANVLTF.

The chain recombines TRBV7-9 with TRBJ1-1, with TRBD1 identical over 8 bases. V dropped 4 bases and J dropped 4; count of bases not matched to a gene: 11. This CDR3 comprises 16 residues. Per the germline V gene, CDR1 is SEHNR and CDR2 is FQNEAQ (reference sequence). The CDR3 DNA is TGTGCCAGCAGCTCTGGACAGGGCGGCAAGGGCACTGAAGCTTTCTTT. It encodes CASSSGQGGKGTEAFF.

This chain joins TRBV2 and TRBJ1-2; D not certain. The CDR3 has 12 residues. V was cut by 4 bases and J by 3 bases, with 6 bases left in between. The germline V gene has CDR1 SNHLY and CDR2 FYNNEI. CDR3 nucleotide sequence: TGTGCCAGCAGTGCAGAGTACTATGGCTACACCTTC. Translation gives CASSAEYYGYTF.

This chain joins TRBV9 and TRBJ1-1; tentative D call: TRBD1 (5 bases). CDR1 SGDLS and CDR2 YYNGEE come from the germline V gene. Trimming took off 0 bases at V and 1 base at J, with 10 bases between the two ends. The CDR3 consists of 15 residues. The CDR3 DNA reads TGTGCCAGCAGCGTAGGGGACGGGGGGAACACTGAAGCTTTCTTT. Its protein is CASSVGDGGNTEAFF.

This chain links TRBV10-3 with TRBJ2-4, with 10 nucleotides matching TRBD2. CDR3 size: 16 residues. The V gene's germline CDR1 is ENHRY and CDR2 SYGVKD. V shed 7 bases and J 2 bases; nucleotides not matched to a gene: 8. CDR3 residues: CAIKAGGPESKNIQYF. The CDR3 DNA reads as TGTGCCATCAAAGCGGGAGGGCCTGAGTCCAAAAACATTCAGTACTTC.